This record concerns one TCR beta chain sequence. Its antigen remains unknown. The record originates from a study of cytomegalovirus exposure and HLA in healthy donors. General study points: A later analysis linked a missense DCLRE1C variant to TCR beta V- and J-gene trimming. It was reported in a later analysis that an Asian-associated ancestry cluster showed fewer N-insertions than the approximately 670-donor mean. The authors listed 164 TCR beta chains as cytomegalovirus-associated.

13 Jbeta primers and 60 Vbeta primers were used for the PCR. The data were produced by immunoSEQ multiplex PCR, yet TCRdb's version contains in-frame clones alone and is incomplete. The repertoire table contains about 160,000 clones. V gave up 5 bases and J gave up 4 bases; unmatched junction bases: 3. The CDR3 length is 14 residues. Germline V CDR1 and CDR2: KGHSH, LQKENI. V is TRBV18 and J is TRBJ2-2, with 8 bases lining up with TRBD1. The specimen was PBMCs. This receptor was identified in a woman between 55 and 75 years old in good health and CMV-seronegative. The CDR3 DNA is TGTGCCAGCTCAGAAACAGGGGGCACCGGGGAGCTGTTTTTT. Its protein is CASSETGGTGELFF.